This entry lists 20 T cell receptor beta chains sequenced from one sample in a study of blood T cell repertoires in COVID-19. Profiled with immunoSEQ multiplex PCR; TCRdb holds only in-frame clones, not every one. Altogether over 95,000 clones are present, around 83% being singletons, with the ten largest covering roughly 5%. Specimen: peripheral blood. The receptors were sampled from a woman aged 55 to 70 with COVID-19, enrolled during active disease.

This clone appeared a few times. The chain joins TRBV10-2 to TRBJ2-3; D gene uncertain. This CDR3 is 15 amino acids long. Germline lookup yields CDR1 WSHSY and CDR2 SAAADI. Deletions cut 0 bases from V and 5 bases from J, with 12 bases between. In DNA form, the CDR3 reads TGCGCCAGCAGTGAGTCTTCGGAGTTGGGAGATACGCAGTATTTT. It yields the protein CASSESSELGDTQYF.

V is TRBV7-2 and J is TRBJ2-1; TRBD2 agrees at 7 bases. The length of the CDR3 is 16 residues. Per germline, CDR1 SGHTA and CDR2 FQGNSA. V shed 6 bases, J shed 1 base, and the junction held 9 bases outside the gene matches. This CDR3 reads CASRLSSGQSYNEQFF. The DNA for the CDR3 is TGTGCCAGCAGACTATCTAGCGGACAATCCTACAATGAGCAGTTCTTC.

This rearrangement joins TRBV7-3 to TRBJ2-3; TRBD2 agrees at 9 bases. The CDR3 covers 18 residues. The germline V gene has CDR1 SGHTA and CDR2 FQGTGA. J lost 2 bases, V lost 2 bases, and 11 bases had no gene match. CDR3 bases: TGTGCCAGCAGCTTATTACTTAGGCCTAGCGGGAACACAGATACGCAGTATTTT. It codes for CASSLLLRPSGNTDTQYF.

The chain recombines TRBV19 with TRBJ2-6; D unresolved. Between the trimmed V and J ends, which lost 5 bases and 0 bases, there was a span of 14 bases. The germline V gene has CDR1 LNHDA and CDR2 SQIVND (reference sequence). The CDR3 is made up of 17 amino acids. CDR3 sequence (DNA): TGTGCCAGTAGTTCCAGAAGGCCTAGCTCTGGGGCCAACGTCCTGACTTTC. Translation gives CASSSRRPSSGANVLTF.

This clone occurred a few times. V and J are TRBV11-2 and TRBJ1-2; 10 nucleotides agree with TRBD1. Trimming at V came to 3 bases and at J to 7 bases, leaving 5 bases not matched to a gene. The CDR3 spans 14 residues. Germline V gene sequence: CDR1 SGHAT, CDR2 FQNNGV. Here the CDR3 reads CASSFRDRGFGYTF. CDR3 bases: TGTGCCAGCAGCTTCCGGGACAGGGGCTTTGGCTACACCTTC.

CDR3: CASSQDGGAHQPQHF. The CDR3 coding sequence is TGTGCCAGCAGCCAAGATGGCGGGGCGCATCAGCCCCAGCATTTT. This sequence joins TRBV3-1 (or the pseudogene TRBV3-2) and TRBJ1-5, with D perhaps matching TRBD1 (5 bases). Germline V lookup: CDR1 LGHDT, CDR2 YNNKEL (reference sequence). The ends were cut back, 0 bases at V and 5 bases at J, with 11 bases in the middle. The CDR3 runs to 15 residues.

This sequence joins TRBV25-1 and TRBJ2-5; 10 positions agree with TRBD2. Germline V gives CDR1 MGHDK, CDR2 SYGVNS. V was pared by 6 bases and J by 1 base, with 5 bases of the junction left unmatched. The CDR3 covers 15 residues. CDR3 sequence (DNA): TGTGCCAGCAGCGATAGCGGGGGGCGCCAAGAGACCCAGTACTTC. Its translation is CASSDSGGRQETQYF.

A single count supports this clone. V usage is TRBV9 and J usage is TRBJ1-4; D unclear. V lost 1 base and J lost 8, with 15 bases in between. CDR1 SGDLS and CDR2 YYNGEE come from the germline V gene. This CDR3 contains 15 residues. CDR3: CASSVRGKGLEKLFF. As DNA, the CDR3 is TGTGCCAGCAGCGTAAGAGGGAAGGGATTGGAAAAACTGTTTTTT.

This clone is a singleton in its sample. V gene TRBV4-1 combines with J gene TRBJ1-3; 8 positions match TRBD1. Germline V gene lookup returns CDR1 MGHRA and CDR2 YSYEKL. This CDR3 contains 17 residues. With 1 base clipped from V and 0 bases from J, the junction kept 5 bases outside the gene matches. The CDR3 here is CASSQARTGLSGNTIYF. CDR3 sequence (DNA): TGCGCCAGCAGCCAAGCACGGACAGGGCTCTCTGGAAACACCATATATTTT.

The CDR3 protein is CASSPWTSSYYGYTF. The CDR3 DNA is TGTGCCAGCAGTCCCTGGACTTCCAGCTACTATGGCTACACCTTC. This rearrangement joins TRBV27 to TRBJ1-2; D uncertain. The CDR3 runs 15 residues. The germline V gene has CDR1 MNHEY and CDR2 SMNVEV (reference sequence). V lost 5 bases and J 3 bases, leaving 16 bases between the germline ends.

The chain uses TRBV10-3 and TRBJ1-1; D gene unclear. The CDR3 totals 14 residues. Trimming pared 5 bases from V and 4 bases from J, leaving 14 bases between. Germline V gene data show CDR1 as ENHRY and CDR2 as SYGVKD. The CDR3 sequence is CAISSPGAGTEAFF. As DNA, the CDR3 is TGTGCCATCAGTTCACCAGGTGCCGGCACTGAAGCTTTCTTT.

This clone was detected a few times. The chain links TRBV11-3 to TRBJ2-1; TRBD2 matches 9 bases. The CDR3 consists of 17 residues. Trimming removed 5 bases from V and 4 bases from J; junction bases left unmatched: 12. Germline CDR1 SGHNT, CDR2 YENEEA. CDR3 protein: CASSRKPGGGGYNEQFF. The CDR3 region has the DNA TGTGCCAGCAGCCGCAAGCCTGGCGGGGGGGGATACAATGAGCAGTTCTTC.

The chain employs TRBV5-3 and TRBJ1-4; TRBD1 aligns across 7 bases. TRBV5-3 is flagged as an ORF with uncertain function. This CDR3 region has 17 residues. The V segment lost 4 bases and the J segment 0 bases; nucleotides outside the gene matches: 9. Written as DNA, the CDR3 is TGTGCCAGAAGCCCAGACAGGGACGGGGCAACTAATGAAAAACTGTTTTTT. Translating it yields CARSPDRDGATNEKLFF.

V is TRBV11-3 and J is TRBJ2-1, with 7 bases fitting TRBD2. Unmatched junction bases numbered 8, after V lost 6 bases and J lost 3 bases. Germline V gene lookup returns CDR1 SGHNT and CDR2 YENEEA. This CDR3 is 15 amino acids long. The CDR3 nucleotides are TGTGCCAGCAGTCTTGCGGGGAGGGACTACAATGAGCAGTTCTTC. Encoded protein: CASSLAGRDYNEQFF.

The CDR3 bases are TGTGCCAGCAGCCCCCAGCAGGGGAGAGGAAAACTGTTTTTT. Translating it yields CASSPQQGRGKLFF. The chain combines TRBV9 with TRBJ1-4, with a possible D match to TRBD1 (6 bases). Germline lookup yields CDR1 SGDLS and CDR2 YYNGEE. The CDR3 sequence is 14 residues long. V lost 4 bases to trimming and J lost 10 bases, with 17 bases between them.

Only one count was recorded for this clone. V usage is TRBV19 and J usage is TRBJ1-2, with TRBD1 identical over 9 bases. The CDR3 is 15 residues long. The J segment lost 1 base and the V segment lost 7 bases, leaving 7 bases of the junction unmatched. In germline, CDR1 is LNHDA, CDR2 SQIVND (reference sequence). CDR3 in DNA: TGTGCCAGTAATCCTCAGGGACAGGGTAACTATGGCTACACCTTC. Translating gives CASNPQGQGNYGYTF.

A remark on this clone: One end of the junction fails to match germline, which may point to a read error. This chain connects TRBV5-8 to TRBJ1-2; 8 bases agree with TRBD1. The CDR3 has 13 residues. CDR1 and CDR2 from the germline V gene are SGHTS and YDEGEE. The CDR3 DNA is TGTGCCAGCAGTTTGGACAGGGACTATGGCTACACCTTC. Translating gives CASSLDRDYGYTF.

The genes are TRBV5-1 and TRBJ1-3; no clear D. V was pared by 0 bases and J by 1 base, with 8 bases between. The V gene's germline CDR1 is SGHRS and CDR2 YFSETQ. This CDR3 spans 15 amino acids. CDR3 amino acids: CASSLGHLSGNTIYF. The CDR3 DNA follows: TGCGCCAGCAGCTTGGGACACTTGTCTGGAAACACCATATATTTT.

The J gene is TRBJ2-2, the V gene TRBV5-1; weak D call: TRBD1 (6 bases). There are 14 residues in the CDR3. Between the trimmed V and J ends, which lost 3 bases and 2 bases, there was a span of 8 bases. Germline V gives CDR1 SGHRS, CDR2 YFSETQ. CDR3: CASSSGTNTGELFF. CDR3 bases: TGCGCCAGCAGCTCAGGGACAAACACCGGGGAGCTGTTTTTT.

The genes are TRBV6-5 and TRBJ1-1; D possibly corresponds to TRBD1 (6 bases). Germline CDR1 and CDR2: MNHEY and SVGAGI. The CDR3 spans 13 residues. V lost 9 bases, J lost 5 bases, and 16 bases lay in between. CDR3 DNA: TGTGCCAGTGCCGGGACACAAGAGACTGAAGCTTTCTTT. This sequence encodes CASAGTQETEAFF.